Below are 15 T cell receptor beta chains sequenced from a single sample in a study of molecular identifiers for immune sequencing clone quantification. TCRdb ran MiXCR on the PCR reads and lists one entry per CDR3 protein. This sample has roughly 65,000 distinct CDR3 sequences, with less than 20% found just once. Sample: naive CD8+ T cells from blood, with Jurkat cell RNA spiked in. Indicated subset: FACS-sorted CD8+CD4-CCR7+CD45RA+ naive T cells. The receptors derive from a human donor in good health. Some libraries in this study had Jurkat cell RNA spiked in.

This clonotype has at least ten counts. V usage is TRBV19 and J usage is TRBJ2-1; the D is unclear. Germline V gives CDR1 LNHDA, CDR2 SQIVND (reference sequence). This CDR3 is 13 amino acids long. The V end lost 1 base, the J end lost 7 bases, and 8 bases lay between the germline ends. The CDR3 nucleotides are TGTGCCAGTAGTATAGTCGCCGGGAATGAGCAGTTCTTC. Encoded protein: CASSIVAGNEQFF.

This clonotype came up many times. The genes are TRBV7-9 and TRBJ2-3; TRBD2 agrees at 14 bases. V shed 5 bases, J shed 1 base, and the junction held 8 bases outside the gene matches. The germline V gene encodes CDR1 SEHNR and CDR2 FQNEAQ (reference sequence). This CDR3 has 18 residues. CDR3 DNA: TGTGCCAGCAGCCATGGACTAGCGGGAGGAGGGGGCACAGATACGCAGTATTTT. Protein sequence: CASSHGLAGGGGTDTQYF.

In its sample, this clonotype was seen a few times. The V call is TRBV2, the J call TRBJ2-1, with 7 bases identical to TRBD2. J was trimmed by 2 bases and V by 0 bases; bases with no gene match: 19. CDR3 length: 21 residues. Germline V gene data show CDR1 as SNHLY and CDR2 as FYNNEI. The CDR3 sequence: CASSEAIRDPLDGRTYNEQFF. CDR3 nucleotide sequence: TGTGCCAGCAGTGAAGCGATCAGGGACCCCCTTGACGGGAGGACCTACAATGAGCAGTTCTTC.

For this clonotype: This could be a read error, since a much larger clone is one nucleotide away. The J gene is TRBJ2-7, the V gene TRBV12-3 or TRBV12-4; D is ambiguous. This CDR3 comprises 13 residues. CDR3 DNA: TGTGCCAGCAGCCCCGGCAGAAACTACGGGCAGTACTTC. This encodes CASSPGRNYGQYF.

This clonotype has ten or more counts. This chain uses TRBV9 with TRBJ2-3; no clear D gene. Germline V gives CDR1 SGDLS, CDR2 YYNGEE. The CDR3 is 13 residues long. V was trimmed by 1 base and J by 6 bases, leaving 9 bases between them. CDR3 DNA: TGTGCCAGCAGCGTAACGCCCTCCGATACGCAGTATTTT. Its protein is CASSVTPSDTQYF.

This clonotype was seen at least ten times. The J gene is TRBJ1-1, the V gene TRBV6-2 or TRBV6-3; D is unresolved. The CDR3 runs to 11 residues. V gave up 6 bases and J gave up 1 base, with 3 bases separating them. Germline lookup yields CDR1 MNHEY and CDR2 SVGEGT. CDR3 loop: CASSGNTEAFF. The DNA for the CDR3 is TGTGCCAGCAGCGGGAACACTGAAGCTTTCTTT.

CDR3 nucleotides: TGTGCCAGTACGACCGGGATAGGCACCGGGGAGCTGTTTTTT. This gives the protein CASTTGIGTGELFF. This chain joins TRBV19 and TRBJ2-2, with a tentative D call TRBD2 (5 bases). This CDR3 contains 14 residues. Germline values: CDR1 LNHDA, CDR2 SQIVND (reference sequence). The ends were cut back, 7 bases at V and 4 bases at J, with 13 bases in the middle.

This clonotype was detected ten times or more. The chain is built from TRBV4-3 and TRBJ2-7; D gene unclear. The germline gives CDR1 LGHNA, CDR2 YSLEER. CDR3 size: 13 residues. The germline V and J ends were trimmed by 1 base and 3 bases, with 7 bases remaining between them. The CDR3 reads CASSQGQFYEQYF. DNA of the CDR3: TGCGCCAGCAGCCAAGGCCAGTTCTACGAGCAGTACTTC.

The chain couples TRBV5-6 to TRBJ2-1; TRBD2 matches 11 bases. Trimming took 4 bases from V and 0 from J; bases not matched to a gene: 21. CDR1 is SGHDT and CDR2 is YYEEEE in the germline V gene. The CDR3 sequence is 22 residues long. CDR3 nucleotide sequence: TGTGCCAGCAGCCTCCGGCGGGACACCCAGACTAGCGGGATCAGCTCCTACAATGAGCAGTTCTTC. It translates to CASSLRRDTQTSGISSYNEQFF.

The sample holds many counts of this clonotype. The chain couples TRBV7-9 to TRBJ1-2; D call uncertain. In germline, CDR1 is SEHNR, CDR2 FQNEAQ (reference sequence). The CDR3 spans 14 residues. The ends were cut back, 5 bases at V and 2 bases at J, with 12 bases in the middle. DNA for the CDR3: TGTGCCAGCAGCCCCGATACCGAAAACTATGGCTACACCTTC. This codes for CASSPDTENYGYTF.

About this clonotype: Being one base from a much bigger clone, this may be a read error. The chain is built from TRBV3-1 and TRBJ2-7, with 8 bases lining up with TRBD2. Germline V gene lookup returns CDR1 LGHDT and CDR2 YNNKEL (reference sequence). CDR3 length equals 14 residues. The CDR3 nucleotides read TGTGCCGGCAGCCAAGCGGGGGCCACCTACGAGCAGTACTTC. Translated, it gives CAGSQAGATYEQYF.

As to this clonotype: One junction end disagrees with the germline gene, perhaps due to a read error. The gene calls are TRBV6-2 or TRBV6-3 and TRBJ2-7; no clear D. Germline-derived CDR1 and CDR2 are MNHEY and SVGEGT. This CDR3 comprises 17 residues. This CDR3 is CAGSYDDDGAWGYEQYF. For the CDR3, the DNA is TGTGCCGGCAGTTACGATGATGACGGCGCATGGGGCTACGAGCAGTACTTC.

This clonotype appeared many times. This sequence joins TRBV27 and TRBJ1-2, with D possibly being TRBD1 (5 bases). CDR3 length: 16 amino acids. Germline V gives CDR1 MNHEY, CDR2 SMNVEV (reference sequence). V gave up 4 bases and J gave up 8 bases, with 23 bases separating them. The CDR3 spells CASSSIEMFRVRGYTF. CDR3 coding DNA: TGTGCCAGCAGTTCTATCGAGATGTTCAGGGTCCGGGGCTACACCTTC.

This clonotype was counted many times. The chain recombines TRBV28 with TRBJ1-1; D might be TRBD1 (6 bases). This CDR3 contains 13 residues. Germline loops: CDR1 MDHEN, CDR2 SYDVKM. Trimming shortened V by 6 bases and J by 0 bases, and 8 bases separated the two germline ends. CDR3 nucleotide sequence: TGTGCCAGCAGGGACAGCCTGAACACTGAAGCTTTCTTT. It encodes CASRDSLNTEAFF.

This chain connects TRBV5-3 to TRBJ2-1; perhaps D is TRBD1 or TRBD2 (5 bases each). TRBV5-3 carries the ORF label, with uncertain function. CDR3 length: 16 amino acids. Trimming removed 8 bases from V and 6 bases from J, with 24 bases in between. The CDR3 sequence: CASSPPGLASANEQFF. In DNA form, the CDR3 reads TGTGCCAGCAGCCCCCCGGGGCTAGCCTCTGCCAATGAGCAGTTCTTC.